These 10 T cell receptor beta chains originate from one sample sequenced in a study of blood T cell repertoires in COVID-19. Generated by immunoSEQ multiplex PCR, the TCRdb table keeps only in-frame clones and is missing some. The table lists 310,000 or so clones, around 90% of them singletons. Input material: PBMCs or T cells enriched from blood (not recorded which). These receptors originate from a woman aged 18 to 35 who had recovered from COVID-19.

A remark on this clone: At one of its ends the junction is not consistent with the germline gene, which may arise from a read error. This chain joins TRBV11-2 and TRBJ2-3, with TRBD2 matching 7 bases. The germline CDR1 and CDR2 sequences are SGHAT and FQNNGV. CDR3 length equals 16 residues. CDR3 in amino acids: CASSLSYSGARLAHYF. In nucleotides, the CDR3 is TGTGCCAGCAGCTTAAGTTACAGCGGGGCGCGGCTTGCGCATTATTTT. Variable domain in full (rest from reference TRBV11-2 and TRBJ2-3): EAGVAQSPRYKIIEKRQSVAFWCNPISGHATLYWYQQILGQGPKLLIQFQNNGVVDDSQLPKDRFSAERLKGVDSTLKIQPAKLEDSAVYLCASSLSYSGARLAHYFGPGTRLTVL.

As DNA, the CDR3 is TGTGCCATCAGTGAGTCCTCGGCTAGCGGGGGGACCTTCCCTATCACAGATACGCAGTATTTT. This codes for CAISESSASGGTFPITDTQYF. V gene TRBV10-3 combines with J gene TRBJ2-3; 11 nucleotides agree with TRBD2. This CDR3 region has 21 residues. The V and J ends lost 0 bases and 2 bases, in that order; junction bases with no gene match: 16. Germline CDR1 ENHRY, CDR2 SYGVKD.

The rearrangement joins TRBV5-4 to TRBJ2-7; D unclear. Trimming removed 0 bases at V and 4 bases at J, with 8 bases between. This CDR3 spans 13 amino acids. Germline CDR1 and CDR2: SGHNT and YYREEE (reference sequence). The CDR3 spells CASSLDLTYEQYF. The CDR3 nucleotides are TGTGCCAGCAGCTTGGATCTTACATACGAGCAGTACTTC.

CDR3 coding DNA: TGTGCCAGCAGTTCCAGGCCTTCAGGGGGTCATCAGCCCCAGCATTTT. This sequence encodes CASSSRPSGGHQPQHF. The chain recombines TRBV28 with TRBJ1-5, with 7 bases aligning to TRBD1. The V gene's germline CDR1 is MDHEN and CDR2 SYDVKM. Losses at the gene ends were 4 bases for V and 5 bases for J; bases not matched to a gene: 11. The CDR3 contains 16 residues.

The chain recombines TRBV27 with TRBJ2-1; 10 nucleotides align to TRBD2. V was pared by 4 bases and J by 2 bases, with 17 bases of the junction left unmatched. This CDR3 spans 20 amino acids. Germline-derived CDR1 and CDR2 are MNHEY and SMNVEV (reference sequence). The CDR3, as DNA: TGTGCCAGCAGTTCCTACGGACTAGCGGCCCAAAACGGCGCCTACAATGAGCAGTTCTTC. Translating gives CASSSYGLAAQNGAYNEQFF.

This chain joins TRBV18 and TRBJ2-2; 13 nucleotides match TRBD2. V shed 4 bases, J shed 0 bases, and the junction held 5 bases outside the gene matches. CDR1 and CDR2 from the germline V gene are KGHSH and LQKENI. The CDR3 length is 18 residues. CDR3 bases: TGTGCCAGCTCACGAAGGACTAGCGGGAGCCCGAACACCGGGGAGCTGTTTTTT. This codes for CASSRRTSGSPNTGELFF.

The chain uses TRBV28 and TRBJ1-2; the match to TRBD1 covers 7 bases. CDR3 length equals 13 residues. Germline V CDR1 and CDR2: MDHEN, SYDVKM. With V trimmed by 6 bases and J by 4 bases, 5 bases remained unmatched. CDR3 sequence (DNA): TGTGCCAGCAGAAAACAGGGGATCTATGGCTACACCTTC. Translated, it gives CASRKQGIYGYTF.

The chain has TRBV28 and TRBJ2-7; a weak D match, TRBD1 (7 bases). The CDR3 length is 15 residues. V lost 4 bases and J lost 0, with 13 bases in between. Germline loops: CDR1 MDHEN, CDR2 SYDVKM. This CDR3 reads CASSWAGQSSYEQYF. As DNA, the CDR3 is TGTGCCAGCAGTTGGGCGGGACAGAGCTCCTACGAGCAGTACTTC.

The chain couples TRBV6-5 to TRBJ1-6; D is perhaps TRBD1 (5 bases). Trimming shortened V by 0 bases and J by 12 bases, and 15 bases separated the two germline ends. Germline-derived CDR1 and CDR2 are MNHEY and SVGAGI. This CDR3 has 15 amino acids. The CDR3, as DNA: TGTGCCAGCAGTTACTCGGAAGACGGGGGAGGACCCCTCCACTTT. Translating gives CASSYSEDGGGPLHF.

The CDR3 DNA reads TGTGCCAGCAGTCAACACGGGACTGAAGCTTTCTTT. Translated: CASSQHGTEAFF. The genes are TRBV7-2 and TRBJ1-1; D is uncertain. The germline V gene encodes CDR1 SGHTA and CDR2 FQGNSA. V was clipped by 6 bases and J by 5 bases, with 10 bases between them. The length of the CDR3 is 12 residues.